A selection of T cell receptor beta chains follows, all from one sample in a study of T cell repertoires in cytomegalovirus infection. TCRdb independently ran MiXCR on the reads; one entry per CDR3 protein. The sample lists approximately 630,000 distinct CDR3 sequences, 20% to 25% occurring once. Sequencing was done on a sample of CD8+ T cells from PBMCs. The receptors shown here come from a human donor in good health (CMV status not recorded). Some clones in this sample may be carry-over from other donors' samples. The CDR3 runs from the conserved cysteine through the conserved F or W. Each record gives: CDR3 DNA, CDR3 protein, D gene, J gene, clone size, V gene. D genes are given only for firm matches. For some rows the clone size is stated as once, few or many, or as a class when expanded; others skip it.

TGTGCCAGCAGCTCGACCCACCGGGAAGCTTTCTTT	CASSSTHREAFF	.	TRBJ1-1	many	TRBV7-6
TGTGCCAGCAACGCCCCAGGACAGGGGGGAGAAGAGACCCAGTACTTC	CASNAPGQGGEETQYF	TRBD1	TRBJ2-5	few	TRBV5-6
TGTGCCAGCATGGTTGCCGGGGAGCTGTTTTTT	CASMVAGELFF	.	TRBJ2-2	.	TRBV6-1
TGTGCCAGCAGCCAAGATGGTGGGACAGGGGTGAACACTGAAGCTTTCTTT	CASSQDGGTGVNTEAFF	TRBD1	TRBJ1-1	.	TRBV14
TGTGCCAGCAGTTTTTTTGGGGGGGCGACTTTCCAAGAGACCCAGTACTTC	CASSFFGGATFQETQYF	.	TRBJ2-5	many	TRBV12-3/TRBV12-4
TGTGCCAGTAGTATAGGACAGGGGAACCGCAATCAGCCCCAGCATTTT	CASSIGQGNRNQPQHF	TRBD1	TRBJ1-5	.	TRBV19
TGTGCCAGCAGCACCCGGGACAGAGGAGAAAAACTGTTTTTT	CASSTRDRGEKLFF	TRBD1	TRBJ1-4	many	TRBV7-9
TGTGCCAGCAGTTTAGGGGTGGGATTAAAAAACACTGAAGCTTTCTTT	CASSLGVGLKNTEAFF	.	TRBJ1-1	.	TRBV28
TGTGCCAGCAGTCCGAATCTTCAGGCCTCTGGAAACACCATATATTTT	CASSPNLQASGNTIYF	.	TRBJ1-3	many	TRBV6-6
TGTGCCAGCAGCTTTTCGCATAGGACTAGCGGCTACAATGAGCAGTTCTTC	CASSFSHRTSGYNEQFF	TRBD2	TRBJ2-1	many	TRBV7-9
TGTGCCAGCAGCCCCCACGGGGTCGAGACCCAGTACTTC	CASSPHGVETQYF	.	TRBJ2-5	.	TRBV7-2
TGTGCCAGCAGTCTCTCGGGGCATGGGAGCAATCAGCCCCAGCATTTT	CASSLSGHGSNQPQHF	.	TRBJ1-5	few	TRBV27
TGCGCCAGCGCGAGCGCCCTCTACAATGAGCAGTTCTTC	CASASALYNEQFF	.	TRBJ2-1	.	TRBV5-1
TGTGCCAGCATCTCTCCGGGGGGGCCCAATGAGCAGTTCTTC	CASISPGGPNEQFF	TRBD2	TRBJ2-1	.	TRBV2
TGTGCCAGCAGTTACCGCGTCATATCCTACAATGAGCAGTTCTTC	CASSYRVISYNEQFF	.	TRBJ2-1	many	TRBV6-2/TRBV6-3
TGTGCCAGCAGCTTTGGATACGAAGCTTTCTTT	CASSFGYEAFF	.	TRBJ1-1	few	TRBV7-9
TGTGCCAGCAGCCGCTACAGGGACGTAGACACAGATACGCAGTATTTT	CASSRYRDVDTDTQYF	.	TRBJ2-3	many	TRBV7-2
TGTGCCAGCAGTTTAACAGGGGAGGATGAAAAACTGTTTTTT	CASSLTGEDEKLFF	TRBD1	TRBJ1-4	.	TRBV28
TGTGCCGCGCAGGATTACAACACCGGGGAGCTGTTTTTT	CAAQDYNTGELFF	.	TRBJ2-2	few	TRBV2
TGTGCCAGCAGCCCGGCCCTGGGACAATGGTACCAAGAGACCCAGTACTTC	CASSPALGQWYQETQYF	.	TRBJ2-5	.	TRBV14
TGCGCCAGCAGCCAAGAACAGGGAAACACCGGGGAGCTGTTTTTT	CASSQEQGNTGELFF	.	TRBJ2-2	few	TRBV4-1
TGTGCCAGCAGTTACTGGGATCAGCCCCAGCATTTT	CASSYWDQPQHF	.	TRBJ1-5	.	TRBV6-2/TRBV6-3
TGTGCCAGCAGCTTCAACAGAAACTATGGCTACACCTTC	CASSFNRNYGYTF	.	TRBJ1-2	few	TRBV7-9
TGCAGCGTCCCGGGACAGGGGGTAGGCGGGGAGCTGTTTTTT	CSVPGQGVGGELFF	TRBD1	TRBJ2-2	.	TRBV29-1
TGCAGCGTTCAGGATGAAAAACTGTTTTTT	CSVQDEKLFF	.	TRBJ1-4	.	TRBV29-1
TGTGCCAGCAGCCAATATGAAAAGGCTGAGACTCGACCTTACAATGAGCAGTTCTTC	CASSQYEKAETRPYNEQFF	.	TRBJ2-1	many	TRBV11-3
TGCAGTGCAGCCCCTGAGGAGAACTACGAGCAGTACTTC	CSAAPEENYEQYF	.	TRBJ2-7	.	TRBV20-1
TGTGCCAGCAGCCGTCGGAACACAACTAATGAAAAACTGTTTTTT	CASSRRNTTNEKLFF	.	TRBJ1-4	few	TRBV14
TGCAGCGTTGCCCCACAGGGACAAGCGGGTTCACCCCTCCACTTT	CSVAPQGQAGSPLHF	.	TRBJ1-6	many	TRBV29-1
TGTGCCAGCAGTTCTAGGGTAGCGGGGCACACCGGGGAGCTGTTTTTT	CASSSRVAGHTGELFF	TRBD2	TRBJ2-2	.	TRBV6-5
TGTGCCAGTAGTATCCGACACCCCCTCCGGGACAGGGGAAACACTGAAGCTTTCTTT	CASSIRHPLRDRGNTEAFF	TRBD1	TRBJ1-1	few	TRBV19
TGTGCCACCAGCAGAGGGGTGCGGGGGGGCCGCTACGAGCAGTACTTC	CATSRGVRGGRYEQYF	TRBD2	TRBJ2-7	.	TRBV15
TGTGCCAACAGTTCCTTTGGGCAGGGAGAAGCATTT	CANSSFGQGEAF	.	TRBJ2-3	.	TRBV7-2
TGTGCCAGTAGTATAGATCTTCAGGGGACCGTCTATGGCTACACCTTC	CASSIDLQGTVYGYTF	.	TRBJ1-2	.	TRBV19
TGCGCCAGCAGCCAAGGGCCGCAACAGGGCTCGCGGACTGAAGCTTTCTTT	CASSQGPQQGSRTEAFF	.	TRBJ1-1	few	TRBV4-1
TGTGCCAGCAGCTCCGGGACAGGGGGCGCCGATACGCAGTATTTT	CASSSGTGGADTQYF	TRBD1	TRBJ2-3	many	TRBV7-9
TGTGCCAGCAGCCGACTCCAGAAGACCCAGTACTTC	CASSRLQKTQYF	.	TRBJ2-5	many	TRBV7-8
TGTGCCAGCAGCCCGACAGGGCCTTACAATGAGCAGTTCTTC	CASSPTGPYNEQFF	TRBD1	TRBJ2-1	many	TRBV7-2
TGTGCCAGCAGCATCCTAACTCACAATGAGCAGTTCTTC	CASSILTHNEQFF	.	TRBJ2-1	many	TRBV6-2/TRBV6-3
TGTGCCAGCTGGGGCGGTACAGAGACCCAGTACTTC	CASWGGTETQYF	.	TRBJ2-5	once	TRBV6-6
TGTGCCAGCAGCGCCGGGTACGGAAGTAGCGGCTATGGCTACACCTTC	CASSAGYGSSGYGYTF	.	TRBJ1-2	few	TRBV9
TGCAGCGTCTATCCGCCCGGGGGTACCGGGGAGCTGTTTTTT	CSVYPPGGTGELFF	.	TRBJ2-2	.	TRBV29-1
TGCGCCAGCAGCCAAGATTACGGGACCGGGGAGCTGTTTTTT	CASSQDYGTGELFF	.	TRBJ2-2	.	TRBV4-3
TGTGCCAGCAGCCTGATAAAGGAAGCTTTCTTT	CASSLIKEAFF	.	TRBJ1-1	few	TRBV14
TGTGCCAGCAGCGCGGGGCTAGCGGGGGGTAATGAGCAGTTCTTC	CASSAGLAGGNEQFF	TRBD2	TRBJ2-1	many	TRBV28
TGCAGCGTCTGGTCCGGGACGGAAAACTATGGCTACACCTTC	CSVWSGTENYGYTF	.	TRBJ1-2	.	TRBV29-1
TGCAGCGCCCGAACCCAAGAGACCCAGTACTTC	CSARTQETQYF	.	TRBJ2-5	many	TRBV29-1
TGTGCCAGCAGGGACAGTGGGACTAATTCACCCCTCCACTTT	CASRDSGTNSPLHF	.	TRBJ1-6	.	TRBV6-6
TGTGCCCCTCCCGACCCTAATGAAAAACTGTTTTTT	CAPPDPNEKLFF	.	TRBJ1-4	.	TRBV6-4
TGTGCCACCCTCGGTCCGGGTAGCTCCTACGAGCAGTACTTC	CATLGPGSSYEQYF	.	TRBJ2-7	.	TRBV10-3
TGTGCCAGCAGCCCAGCCGGGCTAGCGGCCCAAGAGACCCAGTACTTC	CASSPAGLAAQETQYF	TRBD2	TRBJ2-5	.	TRBV7-6
TGTGCCAGCAGTTACTCGGGCGGGGGCCAAGAGACCCAGTACTTC	CASSYSGGGQETQYF	TRBD2	TRBJ2-5	.	TRBV6-2/TRBV6-3
TGTGCCAGCAGTGAAGGGGTAGGGGGAGCTTCACCCCTCCACTTT	CASSEGVGGASPLHF	.	TRBJ1-6	.	TRBV2
TGTGCCAGCAGCTCCCGGACCGACTACGAGCAGTACTTC	CASSSRTDYEQYF	.	TRBJ2-7	.	TRBV7-6
TGCGCCAGCAGCCAAGATGAAATCGGCGGGGGATGGCAAAGCTCCTACAATGAGCAGTTCTTC	CASSQDEIGGGWQSSYNEQFF	TRBD2	TRBJ2-1	few	TRBV4-3
TGTGCCAGCAGCTTAGCGGGACTCTACACCGGGGAGCTGTTTTTT	CASSLAGLYTGELFF	.	TRBJ2-2	.	TRBV11-1
TGTGCCAGCAGCCAAAGAAAAAAGGACACTGAAGCTTTCTTT	CASSQRKKDTEAFF	.	TRBJ1-1	.	TRBV14
TGTGCCAGCAGCCCTGGGGGGGCCCAGTACTTC	CASSPGGAQYF	TRBD2	TRBJ2-5	many	TRBV7-6
TGTGCCAGCAGTGAAGGGGTAGGGTGGGAGCAGTACTTC	CASSEGVGWEQYF	.	TRBJ2-7	.	TRBV2
TGTGCCAGCAGTTATGTGGCGGTTAGCTCCTACAATGAGCAGTTCTTC	CASSYVAVSSYNEQFF	.	TRBJ2-1	few	TRBV28